The 10 T cell receptor beta chains below were found in one sample sequenced in a study of tumor and adjacent non-tumor tissue in lung cancer. The library came from three nested PCR rounds adapted from ARM-PCR protocols. TCRdb re-analysed the multiplex PCR reads in MiXCR, keeping a single row per CDR3 protein. The sample lists 94,000 or so distinct CDR3 sequences, 65% to 80% occurring once. This sample's RNA came from whole unsorted tissue. Distant lung tissue was collected more than 3 cm away from the tumor edge. Sequencing input: distant non-tumor lung tissue. The source is a woman aged 45-60 years with non-small cell lung cancer.

This clonotype was counted many times. V is TRBV28 and J is TRBJ2-4; D might be TRBD1 (6 bases). Germline V gene sequence: CDR1 MDHEN, CDR2 SYDVKM. The ends were cut back, 7 bases at V and 4 bases at J, with 14 bases in the middle. There are 14 residues in the CDR3. This CDR3 is CASTSGTPKNIQYF. CDR3 nucleotide sequence: TGTGCCAGCACCTCCGGGACACCAAAAAACATTCAGTACTTC.

Points on this clonotype: Relative to the germline gene, one junction end is altered; a read error may explain this. V usage is TRBV12-3 or TRBV12-4 and J usage is TRBJ2-2; TRBD2 is a possible D gene (5 bases). This CDR3 comprises 15 residues. As DNA, the CDR3 is TGTGCCAGCACACCTCATTTGTCCGTCACCGGGGAGCTCTTTTTT. The encoded protein is CASTPHLSVTGELFF.

Points on this clonotype: The junction does not match germline at one end; this may be a read error. The rearrangement links TRBV4-1 to TRBJ2-4, with a tentative D call TRBD2 (6 bases). The CDR3 has 17 amino acids. The V gene's germline CDR1 is MGHRA and CDR2 YSYEKL. The CDR3 DNA is TGTGCCAGCAGCCAACCCGCCCGGGGGACCGTTAGGAACATTCAGTACTTC. Amino acids: CASSQPARGTVRNIQYF.

Points on this clonotype: A read error may account for a junction end that differs from germline. This sequence joins TRBV29-1 and TRBJ1-1; D may be TRBD1 (5 bases). The CDR3 runs 16 residues. CDR1 and CDR2 from the germline V gene are SQVTM and ANQGSEA. The chain's CDR3 is CVVEGTPTALDAEAFF. The CDR3 nucleotides are TGTGTCGTTGAAGGGACCCCGACCGCTTTAGACGCTGAAGCTTTCTTT.

For this clonotype: Germline and junction disagree at one end, which may indicate a read error. V usage is TRBV10-3 and J usage is TRBJ2-1; the match to TRBD2 covers 10 bases. The CDR3 is 14 residues long. From germline, CDR1 is ENHRY and CDR2 SYGVKD. The CDR3 reads CVTLAGGLYNERFF. The DNA for the CDR3 is TGTGTCACCTTAGCGGGAGGCCTCTACAATGAGCGGTTCTTC.

This clonotype turned up a few times. This may stem from a read error, because a much larger clone lies one nucleotide away. The chain carries TRBV20-1 and TRBJ2-1; no definite D call. V was shortened by 2 bases and J by 9 bases, with 17 bases between the two germline ends. Germline V gives CDR1 DFQATT, CDR2 SNEGSKA (reference sequence). This CDR3 is 14 amino acids long. CDR3 coding DNA: TGCAGTGCTAGAAGCTCGTATACCCAAATTGAGCAGTTCTTC. Amino acids: CSARSSYTQIEQFF.

Only a few counts were recorded for this clonotype. This sequence joins TRBV9 and TRBJ2-7; TRBD1 is a possible D gene (6 bases). Germline V lookup: CDR1 SGDLS, CDR2 YYNGEE. V shed 2 bases and J shed 3 bases, with 6 bases lying between them. CDR3 length: 12 residues. CDR3 sequence reads: CASSVDSYEQYF. DNA of the CDR3: TGTGCCAGCAGCGTGGACAGCTACGAGCAGTACTTC. The full variable domain, its missing parts supplied by reference TRBV9 and TRBJ2-7, is DSGVTQTPKHLITATGQRVTLRCSPRSGDLSVYWYQQSLDQGLQFLIQYYNGEERAKGNILERFSAQQFPDLHSELNLSSLELGDSALYFCASSVDSYEQYFGPGTRLTVT.

Only one count was recorded for this clonotype. The final CDR3 position lacks the conserved phenylalanine or tryptophan, pointing to a likely read error. The DNA is left out, because the CDR3 cannot be placed on it with certainty; the CDR3 is given as TCRdb lists it. This sequence joins TRBV4-2 and TRBJ1-2; TRBD1 was called by the table and not checked on the DNA. A total of 13 residues make up the CDR3, ends included. Germline CDR1 LGHNA, CDR2 YNFKEQ. The CDR3 spells CASSPQGINGFTL.

This clonotype was seen many times. The J gene is TRBJ2-1, the V gene TRBV5-4; D possibly uses TRBD1 or TRBD2 (5 bases each). V gave up 3 bases and J gave up 15 bases, with 19 bases separating them. The germline CDR1 and CDR2 sequences are SGHNT and YYREEE (reference sequence). This CDR3 comprises 13 residues. As DNA, the CDR3 is TGTGCCAGCAGCTCCGAACCCCGAGATGGGGGGTTCTTC. Translating it yields CASSSEPRDGGFF.

About this clonotype itself: At one boundary the junction diverges from the germline segment, which might be a read error. The V call is TRBV6-5, the J call TRBJ2-7; a weak D match, TRBD1 (6 bases). CDR3 length: 15 residues. Germline V gene lookup returns CDR1 MNHEY and CDR2 SVGAGI. The CDR3 sequence is CVSSYSNRGFYEQYF. Written as DNA, the CDR3 is TGTGTCAGCAGTTACTCCAATAGGGGGTTCTACGAGCAGTACTTC.